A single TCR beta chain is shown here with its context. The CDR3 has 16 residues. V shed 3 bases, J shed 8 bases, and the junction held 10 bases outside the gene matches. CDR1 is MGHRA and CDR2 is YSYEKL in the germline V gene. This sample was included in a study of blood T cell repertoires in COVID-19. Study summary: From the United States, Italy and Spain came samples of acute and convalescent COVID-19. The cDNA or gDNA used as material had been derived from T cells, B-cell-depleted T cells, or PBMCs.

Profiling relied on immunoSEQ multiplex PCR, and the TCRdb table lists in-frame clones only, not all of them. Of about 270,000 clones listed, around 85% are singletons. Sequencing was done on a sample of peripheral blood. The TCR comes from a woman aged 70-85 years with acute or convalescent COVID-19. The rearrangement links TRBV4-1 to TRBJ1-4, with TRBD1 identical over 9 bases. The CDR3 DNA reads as TGCGCCAGCAGCCATAACCCCGGGACAGGGAGGGAAAAACTGTTTTTT. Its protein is CASSHNPGTGREKLFF.